This T cell receptor (beta chain) emerged from a study of naive and memory T cell subsets. Notes on the study in general: Over 85% of naive TCR sequences appeared only once, unlike memory subsets.

Germline V lookup: CDR1 DFQATT, CDR2 SNEGSKA (reference sequence). The CDR3 spans 14 residues. V was cut by 3 bases and J by 0 bases, with 12 bases left in between. The beta constant-region primer was an equimolar mix of two oligonucleotides covering TRBC1 and TRBC2. Ligated cDNA was amplified by four rounds of PCR with nested alpha and beta constant-region primers and SP2. TCRdb independently ran MiXCR on the UMI-ligation and nested PCR reads; one entry per CDR3 protein. This sample has 70,000 to 95,000 distinct CDR3 sequences, with more than 6.5% found just once. This clonotype was observed a few times. Its antigen remains unknown.

The specimen sequenced was central memory CD4+ T cells from blood. The receptor's source is a human donor in good health. This chain connects TRBV20-1 to TRBJ2-7, with a weak D call TRBD2 (6 bases). In nucleotides, the CDR3 is TGCAGTGCTAGGGGGGACTCCATCTCCTACGAGCAGTACTTC. Its translation: CSARGDSISYEQYF.